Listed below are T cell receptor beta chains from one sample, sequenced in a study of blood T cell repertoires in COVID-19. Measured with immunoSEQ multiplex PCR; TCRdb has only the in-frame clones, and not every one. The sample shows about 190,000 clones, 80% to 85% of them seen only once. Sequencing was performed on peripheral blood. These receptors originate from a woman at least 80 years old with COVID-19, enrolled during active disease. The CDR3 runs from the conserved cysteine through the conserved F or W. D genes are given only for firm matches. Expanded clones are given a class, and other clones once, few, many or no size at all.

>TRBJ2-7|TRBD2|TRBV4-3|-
CASSQDLYTGGGYEQYF
TGCGCCAGCAGCCAAGATCTCTACACTGGGGGGGGATACGAGCAGTACTTC
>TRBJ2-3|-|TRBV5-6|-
CASTVGGADTQYF
TGTGCCAGCACTGTAGGGGGGGCAGATACGCAGTATTTT
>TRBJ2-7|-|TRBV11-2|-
CASSLVDSAYEQYF
TGTGCCAGCAGCTTAGTGGACAGCGCCTACGAGCAGTACTTC
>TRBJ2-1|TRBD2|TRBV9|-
CASSVSQRGNEQFF
TGTGCCAGCAGCGTTTCCCAGCGGGGCAATGAGCAGTTCTTC
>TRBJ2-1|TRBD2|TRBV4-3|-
CASSQGASGVYNEQFF
TGCGCCAGCAGCCAAGGGGCTAGCGGGGTCTACAATGAGCAGTTCTTC
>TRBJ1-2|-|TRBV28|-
CASTPFRKQGLRGYTF
TGTGCCAGCACGCCGTTTCGAAAACAGGGCCTGCGTGGCTACACCTTC
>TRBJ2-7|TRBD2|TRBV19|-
CASSIVGGGDEQYF
TGTGCCAGTAGTATAGTCGGCGGGGGGGACGAGCAGTACTTC
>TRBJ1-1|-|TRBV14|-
CASSQGGTTWVEAFF
TGTGCCAGCAGCCAAGGGGGCACGACGTGGGTTGAAGCTTTCTTT
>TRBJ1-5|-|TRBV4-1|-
CASSPGGTSPALGQPQHF
TGCGCCAGCAGCCCCGGGGGTACAAGTCCGGCGCTAGGGCAGCCCCAGCATTTT
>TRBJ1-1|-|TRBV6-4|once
CASSDSDTNTEAFF
TGTGCCAGCAGTGACTCGGACACGAACACTGAAGCTTTCTTT
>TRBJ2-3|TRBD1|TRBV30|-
CAWGLTSGGMKYF
TGTGCCTGGGGTCTAACCTCAGGGGGCATGAAGTATTTT
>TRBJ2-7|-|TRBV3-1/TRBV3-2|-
CASIRLRSSYEQYF
TGTGCCAGCATCAGACTACGCAGCTCCTACGAGCAGTACTTC
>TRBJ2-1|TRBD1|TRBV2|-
CATTRDRGYEQFF
TGTGCCACTACCCGGGACAGGGGGTATGAGCAGTTCTTC
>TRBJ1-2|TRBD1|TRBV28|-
CASTKQQGPRSWGYTF
TGTGCCAGCACCAAACAACAGGGGCCGCGGTCGTGGGGCTACACCTTC
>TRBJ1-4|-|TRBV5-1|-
CASSGKGMATNEKLFF
TGCGCCAGCAGCGGTAAGGGGATGGCGACTAATGAAAAACTGTTTTTT
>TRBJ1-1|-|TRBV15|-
CATRQLNTEAFF
TGTGCCACCAGACAGTTGAACACTGAAGCTTTCTTT
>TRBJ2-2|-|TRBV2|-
CASSFPRGELFF
TGTGCCAGCAGTTTCCCCCGCGGGGAGCTGTTTTTT
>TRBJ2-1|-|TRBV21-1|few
CASSNVTGRAGYNEQFF
TGTGCCAGCAGCAACGTTACCGGGAGGGCCGGCTACAATGAGCAGTTCTTC
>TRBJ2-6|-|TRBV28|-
CASSLLAVNVLTF
TGTGCCAGCAGTTTGCTTGCGGTCAACGTCCTGACTTTC
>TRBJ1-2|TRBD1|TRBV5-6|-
CASSFPGQGLGGYTF
TGTGCCAGCAGCTTCCCGGGACAGGGGTTAGGTGGCTACACCTTC
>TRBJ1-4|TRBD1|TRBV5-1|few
CASSLEGTGDEKLFF
TGCGCCAGCAGCTTGGAAGGGACAGGGGACGAAAAACTGTTTTTT
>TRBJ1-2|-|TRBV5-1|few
CASSLNGNYGYTF
TGCGCCAGCAGCTTGAACGGTAACTATGGCTACACCTTC
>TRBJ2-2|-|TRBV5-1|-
CASSPSRPYTGELFF
TGCGCCAGCAGCCCCTCTAGGCCTTACACCGGGGAGCTGTTTTTT
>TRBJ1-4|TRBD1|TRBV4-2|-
CASRPTGEGEKLFF
TGTGCCAGCAGGCCGACAGGGGAGGGTGAAAAACTGTTTTTT
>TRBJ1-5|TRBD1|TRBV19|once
CASSMRDRDQPQHF
TGTGCCAGTAGTATGCGGGACAGGGATCAGCCCCAGCATTTT
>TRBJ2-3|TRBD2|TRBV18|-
CASSPPAGYTDTQYF
TGTGCCAGCTCACCACCAGCGGGGTACACAGATACGCAGTATTTT
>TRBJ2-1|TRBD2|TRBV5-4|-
CASSLSGTREASGFF
TGTGCCAGCAGCTTAAGTGGCACGCGGGAGGCTAGCGGGTTCTTC
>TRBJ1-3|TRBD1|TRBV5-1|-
CASSFGQASGNTIYF
TGCGCCAGCAGTTTTGGACAGGCCTCTGGAAACACCATATATTTT
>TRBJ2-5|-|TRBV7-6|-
CASSPWTGDSQETQYF
TGTGCCAGCAGCCCGTGGACTGGTGACTCCCAAGAGACCCAGTACTTC
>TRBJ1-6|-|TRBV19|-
CASSTARDYNSPLHF
TGTGCCAGTAGTACAGCCAGGGACTATAATTCACCCCTCCACTTT
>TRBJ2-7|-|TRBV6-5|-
CASSYSSRSAYEQYF
TGTGCCAGCAGTTACTCGAGTCGCAGCGCCTACGAGCAGTACTTC
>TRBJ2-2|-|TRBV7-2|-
CASSLLISAFNTGELFF
TGTGCCAGCAGCTTATTAATCAGCGCCTTTAACACCGGGGAGCTGTTTTTT
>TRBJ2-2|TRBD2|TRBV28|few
CASRSSGTANTGELFF
TGTGCCAGCAGATCTAGCGGGACCGCGAACACCGGGGAGCTGTTTTTT
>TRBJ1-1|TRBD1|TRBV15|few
CATSREGQGRTEAFF
TGTGCCACCAGCAGAGAAGGACAGGGGCGCACTGAAGCTTTCTTT
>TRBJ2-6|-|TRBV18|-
CASSPVRAGANVLTF
TGTGCCAGCTCACCAGTTCGGGCTGGGGCCAACGTCCTGACTTTC
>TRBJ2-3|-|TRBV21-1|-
CASSSRDRGHTDTQYF
TGTGCCAGCAGCAGTAGGGACAGGGGTCACACAGATACGCAGTATTTT
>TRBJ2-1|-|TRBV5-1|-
CASSLAGGGNMGRKQFF
TGCGCCAGCAGCTTGGCCGGCGGGGGCAATATGGGGCGTAAGCAGTTCTTC
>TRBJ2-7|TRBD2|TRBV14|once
CASSFRPGLAGVGNEQYF
TGTGCCAGCAGCTTTCGACCGGGACTAGCGGGAGTTGGAAACGAGCAGTACTTC
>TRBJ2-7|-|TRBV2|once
CASSEAWQAYEQYF
TGTGCCAGCAGTGAAGCGTGGCAGGCCTACGAGCAGTACTTC
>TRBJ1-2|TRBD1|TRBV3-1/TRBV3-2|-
CASSQEGDRDYGYTF
TGTGCCAGCAGCCAAGAAGGGGACAGGGACTATGGCTACACCTTC
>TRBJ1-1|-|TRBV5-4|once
CASSLGVSNTEAFF
TGTGCCAGCAGCTTGGGAGTTTCGAACACTGAAGCTTTCTTT
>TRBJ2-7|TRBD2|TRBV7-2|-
CASSHSSGGRQYF
TGTGCCAGCAGCCATTCTAGCGGGGGTCGGCAGTACTTC
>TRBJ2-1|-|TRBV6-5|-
CASSYLGQNEQFF
TGTGCCAGCAGTTACCTCGGACAGAATGAGCAGTTCTTC
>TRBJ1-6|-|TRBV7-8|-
CASSARRGNSPLHF
TGTGCCAGCAGCGCCCGCAGGGGAAATTCACCCCTCCACTTT
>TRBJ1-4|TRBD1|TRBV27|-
CASTMGRDRDEKLFF
TGTGCCAGCACCATGGGGCGGGACAGGGATGAAAAACTGTTTTTT
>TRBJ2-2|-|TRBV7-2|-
CASSPQPVGGNTGELFF
TGTGCCAGCAGCCCCCAGCCGGTGGGGGGAAACACCGGGGAGCTGTTTTTT
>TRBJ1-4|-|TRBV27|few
CASSLSGSGYNLEKLFF
TGTGCCAGCAGTTTATCGGGCTCGGGATATAACCTTGAAAAACTGTTTTTT
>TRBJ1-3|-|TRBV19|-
CASSIKLSGNTIYF
TGTGCCAGTAGTATTAAGCTCTCTGGAAACACCATATATTTT
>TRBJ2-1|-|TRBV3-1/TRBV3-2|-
CASSQERGGMGKINEQFF
TGTGCCAGCAGCCAAGAAAGAGGAGGGATGGGTAAGATAAATGAGCAGTTCTTC
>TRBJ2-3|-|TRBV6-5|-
CASRRGSSTDTQYF
TGTGCCAGCAGAAGGGGATCTAGCACAGATACGCAGTATTTT
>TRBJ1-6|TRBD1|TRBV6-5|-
CASTGQGYDNSPLHF
TGTGCCAGTACCGGACAGGGATACGATAATTCACCCCTCCACTTT
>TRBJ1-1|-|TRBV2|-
CASSVDSEWAFF
TGTGCCAGCAGTGTGGACAGCGAATGGGCTTTCTTT
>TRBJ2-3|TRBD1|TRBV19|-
CASSTGTGSTDTQYF
TGTGCCAGTAGTACCGGGACAGGCTCCACAGATACGCAGTATTTT
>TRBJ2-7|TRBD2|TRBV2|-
CASSQLRTSGNYEQYF
TGTGCCAGCAGTCAACTCAGGACTAGCGGGAACTACGAGCAGTACTTC